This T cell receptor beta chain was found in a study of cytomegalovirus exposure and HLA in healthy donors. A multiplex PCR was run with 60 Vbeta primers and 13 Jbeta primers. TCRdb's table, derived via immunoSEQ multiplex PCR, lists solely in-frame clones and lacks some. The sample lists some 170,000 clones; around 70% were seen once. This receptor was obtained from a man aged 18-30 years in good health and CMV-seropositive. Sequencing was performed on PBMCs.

Here the CDR3 DNA reads TGTGCCAGAAGCGTAACAGGGGGTGAGCAGTACGTC. Protein sequence: CARSVTGGEQYV. The chain employs TRBV5-3 and TRBJ2-7, with 8 bases identical to TRBD1. TRBV5-3 is marked as an open reading frame, function uncertain. V trimming: 4 bases; J trimming: 7 bases; junction bases outside the gene matches: 4. There are 12 residues in the CDR3.